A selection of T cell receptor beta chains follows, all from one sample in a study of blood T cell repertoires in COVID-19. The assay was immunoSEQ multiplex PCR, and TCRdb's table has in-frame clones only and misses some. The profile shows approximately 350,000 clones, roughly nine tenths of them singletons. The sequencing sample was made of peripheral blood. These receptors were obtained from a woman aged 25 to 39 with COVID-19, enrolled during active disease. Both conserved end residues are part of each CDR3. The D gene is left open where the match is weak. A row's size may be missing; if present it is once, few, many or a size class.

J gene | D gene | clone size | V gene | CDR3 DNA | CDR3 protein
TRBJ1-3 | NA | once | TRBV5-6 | TGTGCCAGCAGCCGCGGACAGAGAAACACCATATATTTT | CASSRGQRNTIYF
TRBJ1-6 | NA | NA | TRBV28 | TGTGCCAGCAGGGGTCAGGGTAGGAGTTCACCCCTCCACTTT | CASRGQGRSSPLHF
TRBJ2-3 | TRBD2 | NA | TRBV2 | TGTGCCAGCAGTCCCTTCAAAACGACTAGCGGGAGTTTTACAGATACGCAGTATTTT | CASSPFKTTSGSFTDTQYF
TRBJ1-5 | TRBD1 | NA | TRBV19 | TGTGCCAGTAGTTCGGGACAGGGGCGCTATCAGCCCCAGCATTTT | CASSSGQGRYQPQHF
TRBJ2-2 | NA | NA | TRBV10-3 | TGTGCCATCAGGGGCGGGATGGAGGCCGGGGAGCTGTTTTTT | CAIRGGMEAGELFF
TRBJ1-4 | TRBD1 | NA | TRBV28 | TGTGCCAGCAGTCGCCCAGGGACAGGGGATGAAAAACTGTTTTTT | CASSRPGTGDEKLFF
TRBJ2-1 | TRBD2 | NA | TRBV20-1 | TGCAGTGCTAGTCCCCTAGCGGGCTACAATGAGCAGTTCTTC | CSASPLAGYNEQFF
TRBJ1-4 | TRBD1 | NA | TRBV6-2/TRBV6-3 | TGTGCCAGCAGTTCGGACAGGGGAGCTAATGAAAAACTGTTTTTT | CASSSDRGANEKLFF
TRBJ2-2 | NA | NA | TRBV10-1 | TGCGCCAGCAGTCCAGGGTGGGATAACACCGGGGAGCTGTTTTTT | CASSPGWDNTGELFF
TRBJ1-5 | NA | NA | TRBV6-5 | TGTGCCAGCGGCCGCGGTAACAGAGGGCAGCCCCAGCATTTT | CASGRGNRGQPQHF
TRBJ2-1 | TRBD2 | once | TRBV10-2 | TGCGCCAGCATGGAGGCGGGAGTAGTCGGTGAGCAGTTCTTC | CASMEAGVVGEQFF
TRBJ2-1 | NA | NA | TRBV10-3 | TGTGCCATCAGTGAGACCCCGAACAACAACTACAATGAGCAGTTCTTC | CAISETPNNNYNEQFF
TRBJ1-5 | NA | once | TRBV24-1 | TGTGCCACCAGTGAGCGGGACGGAGATCAGCCCCAGCATTTT | CATSERDGDQPQHF
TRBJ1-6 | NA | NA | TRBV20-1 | TGCAGTGCTAGTGGGGGGCTGTCCTATAATTCACCCCTCCACTTT | CSASGGLSYNSPLHF
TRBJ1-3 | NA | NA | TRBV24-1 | TGTGCCACCAGTGATCCAGGTGCGAACACCATATATTTT | CATSDPGANTIYF
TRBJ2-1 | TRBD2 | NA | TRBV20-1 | TGCAGTGCAAGTAGCGGGGGGACCACGTACAATGAGCAGTTCTTC | CSASSGGTTYNEQFF
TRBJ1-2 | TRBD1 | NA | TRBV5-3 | TGTGCCAGAAGCGGGGGACAGCGACACTATGGCTACACCTTC | CARSGGQRHYGYTF
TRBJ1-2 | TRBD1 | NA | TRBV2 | TGTGCCAGCAGCGAAGGGGACAGCTATGGCTACACCTTC | CASSEGDSYGYTF
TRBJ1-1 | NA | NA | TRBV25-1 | TGTGCCAGCAGTATAAGCCGGAGGACTGAAGCTTTCTTT | CASSISRRTEAFF
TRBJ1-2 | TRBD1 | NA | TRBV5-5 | TGTGCCAGCAGCTCCGCCGGTCTGGACAGGGTCAACTATGGCTACACCTTC | CASSSAGLDRVNYGYTF
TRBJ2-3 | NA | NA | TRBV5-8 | TGTGCCAGCATCGGGGGATGGTTTCCCAGCACAGATACGCAGTATTTT | CASIGGWFPSTDTQYF
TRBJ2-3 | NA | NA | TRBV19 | TGTGCCAGTAGTCCCTTATCCCGAGATACGCAGTATTTT | CASSPLSRDTQYF
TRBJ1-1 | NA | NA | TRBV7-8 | TGTGCCAGCAGCTTTGGACACACGAACACTGAAGCTTTCTTT | CASSFGHTNTEAFF
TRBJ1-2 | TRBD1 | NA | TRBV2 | TGTGCCAGCAGTCTACGAAAGACAGGGGGCGGCTACACCTTC | CASSLRKTGGGYTF
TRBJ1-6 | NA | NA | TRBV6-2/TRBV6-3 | TGTGCCAGCAGTTACAGGGGTCGGAATTCACCCCTCCACTTT | CASSYRGRNSPLHF
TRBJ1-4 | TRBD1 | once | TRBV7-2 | TGTGCCAGCAGCTCGTCAGGGGGCACTAATGAAAAACTGTTTTTT | CASSSSGGTNEKLFF
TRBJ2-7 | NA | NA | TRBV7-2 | TGTGCCAGCAGCTTTGGAGTCTACGAGCAGTACTTC | CASSFGVYEQYF
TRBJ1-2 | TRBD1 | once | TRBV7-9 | TGTGCCAGCAGCGCAACGAGGGACAGACTTAACTATGGCTACACCTTC | CASSATRDRLNYGYTF
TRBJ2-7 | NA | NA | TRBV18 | TGTGCCAGCTCACCAACAGAACAGGTCATCTCCTACGAGCAGTACTTC | CASSPTEQVISYEQYF
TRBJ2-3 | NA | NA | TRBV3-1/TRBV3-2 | TGTGCCAGCAGCGCAACGGGGTCAGATACGCAGTATTTT | CASSATGSDTQYF
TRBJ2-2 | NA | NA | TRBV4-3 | TGCGCCAGCAGCCCGTCCCCCGGGAGACGAGGCGGGGAGCTGTTTTTT | CASSPSPGRRGGELFF
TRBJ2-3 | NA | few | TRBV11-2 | TGTGCCAGCAGCTCTACCAGGGATACGCAGTATTTT | CASSSTRDTQYF
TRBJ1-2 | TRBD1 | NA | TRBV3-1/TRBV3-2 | TGTGCCAGCAGCCAAGATACCCTCCTTGACAGGGAATATGGCTACACCTTC | CASSQDTLLDREYGYTF
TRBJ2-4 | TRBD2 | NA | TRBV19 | TGTGCCAGTAGTATGGCTACGGGGGGGCGAAGAAACATTCAGTACTTC | CASSMATGGRRNIQYF
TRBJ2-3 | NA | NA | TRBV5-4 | TGTGCCAGCAGCGTGACCGGAGCAGATACGCAGTATTTT | CASSVTGADTQYF
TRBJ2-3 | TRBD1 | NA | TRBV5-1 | TGCGCCAGCAGCCAAACAGGGGGGTGGGCAGATACGCAGTATTTT | CASSQTGGWADTQYF
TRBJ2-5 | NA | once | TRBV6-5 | TGTGCCAGCAGTTACTCGATAACTGGGACCCAGTACTTC | CASSYSITGTQYF
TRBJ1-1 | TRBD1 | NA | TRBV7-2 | TGTGCCAGCAGCCGGGACAGCGACTCTGAAGCTTTCTTT | CASSRDSDSEAFF
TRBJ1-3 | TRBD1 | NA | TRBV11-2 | TGTGCCAGCAGCTTTGGGACAGAGTCGTCTGGAAACACCATATATTTT | CASSFGTESSGNTIYF
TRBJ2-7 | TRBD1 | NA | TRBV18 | TGTGCCAGCTCACCACTGGACAGGGGGCTGTACGAGCAGTACTTC | CASSPLDRGLYEQYF
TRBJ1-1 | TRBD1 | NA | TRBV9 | TGTGCCAGCAGCTCCCGGGACAGGGACGAAAACACTGAAGCTTTCTTT | CASSSRDRDENTEAFF
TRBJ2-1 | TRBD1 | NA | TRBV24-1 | TGTGCCACCAGTGATTTTTCCCACGGGACAGGGCGATATGAGCAGTTCTTC | CATSDFSHGTGRYEQFF
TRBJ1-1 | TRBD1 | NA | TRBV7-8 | TGTGCCAGCAGCTCTCGGGACAGGGAATTGAGCACTGAAGCTTTCTTT | CASSSRDRELSTEAFF
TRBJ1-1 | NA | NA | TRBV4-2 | TGTGCCAGCAGCCAAGAGGGGATTTCGGGGAAACTAGAAGCTTTCTTT | CASSQEGISGKLEAFF
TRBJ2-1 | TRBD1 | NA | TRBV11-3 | TGTGCCAGCAGCTGGAGGGACAGGGCCTCCTACAATGAGCAGTTCTTC | CASSWRDRASYNEQFF
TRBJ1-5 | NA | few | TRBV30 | TGTGCCTGGAGGCAGGGGAATGGGCCCCAGCATTTT | CAWRQGNGPQHF
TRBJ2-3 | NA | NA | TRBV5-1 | TGCGCCAGCAGCTCGGCTTTTGGGGGGGCTAGCACAGATACGCAGTATTTT | CASSSAFGGASTDTQYF
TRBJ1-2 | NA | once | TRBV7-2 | TGTGCCAGCAGCGTTAGCGGGAGCCTATATGGTAACTATGGCTACACCTTC | CASSVSGSLYGNYGYTF
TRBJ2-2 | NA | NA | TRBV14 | TGTGCCAGCAGCCGAGGCTCGGTGCACCGGGGAGCTCTGCTGTTTTTT | CASSRGSVHRGALLFF
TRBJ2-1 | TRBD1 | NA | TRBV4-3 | TGCGCCAGCAGCCAGAGGGGGGACAGGGACAATGAGCAGTTCTTC | CASSQRGDRDNEQFF
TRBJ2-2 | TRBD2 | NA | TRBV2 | TGTGCCAGCAGTGGACTAGCGGGAGGGCCGGCCACCGGGGAGCTGTTTTTT | CASSGLAGGPATGELFF
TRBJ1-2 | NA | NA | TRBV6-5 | TGTGCCAGCAGTTACTCACAGGCTAACTATGGCTACACCTTC | CASSYSQANYGYTF
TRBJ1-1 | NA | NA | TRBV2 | TGTGCCAGCAGTCAGGACAGCATGAACACTGAAGCTTTCTTT | CASSQDSMNTEAFF